This TCR beta chain is drawn from a study of cytomegalovirus exposure and HLA in healthy donors. Germline V gene lookup returns CDR1 SGHRS and CDR2 YFSETQ. The junction had 2 bases not matched to a gene; V was cut back by 4 bases and J by 3 bases. The length of the CDR3 is 14 residues. Whole-study findings and limits: An ancestry cluster, one associated with Asian ancestry, reportedly showed fewer N-insertions than the approximately 670-donor mean in a later analysis. In vitro assays verified that three CMV-associated chains recognized CMV antigens specifically. High sensitivity and specificity were reportedly achieved when the classifier diagnosed cytomegalovirus status.

13 Jbeta primers and 60 Vbeta primers were used for the PCR. Profiling relied on immunoSEQ multiplex PCR, and the TCRdb table lists in-frame clones only, not all of them. The sample's table shows more than 40,000 clones. With respect to this clone: Antigen: not known.

The chain is built from TRBV5-1 and TRBJ2-1, with TRBD1 identical over 9 bases. The TCR sequence derives from a woman aged 40 to 49 in good health and CMV-seronegative. Sequencing was performed on PBMCs. CDR3 DNA: TGCGCCAGCAGCCTGGGACAGGGCTACAATGAGCAGTTCTTC. It encodes CASSLGQGYNEQFF.